Listed here are 2 T cell receptor beta chains from one sample, sequenced in a study of blood T cells in healthy people across ages. Next came a second PCR, run for about 7 to 12 cycles, which used a sample-barcoded 5' primer along with a J-beta primer mix. One entry per CDR3 protein results from TCRdb running MiXCR on the 5' RACE reads. The sample has roughly 1.6 million distinct CDR3 sequences; roughly 32% are singletons. The sequenced material came from blood. Receptors originate from a woman in her twenties or thirties in good health.

The genes are TRBV28 and TRBJ2-7; 7 bases are a match to TRBD1. In germline, CDR1 is MDHEN, CDR2 SYDVKM. The CDR3 runs 15 residues. Unmatched junction bases numbered 10, after V lost 6 bases and J lost 2 bases. Written as DNA, the CDR3 is TGTGCCAGCAGCCTCGACAGGGAAGGAGCCTACGAGCAGTACTTC. Residues: CASSLDREGAYEQYF.

This clonotype was detected a few times. V and J are TRBV20-1 and TRBJ1-2, with D maybe TRBD1 (5 bases). Germline CDR1 is DFQATT and CDR2 is SNEGSKA (reference sequence). The CDR3 extends over 13 amino acids. With 5 bases removed from V and 6 bases from J, the gap between germline ends came to 16 bases. For the CDR3, the DNA is TGCAGTGCTCCCCCCCACAGGAACGATGGCTACACCTTC. This translates into CSAPPHRNDGYTF.